The 21 T cell receptor beta chains presented below share a single source sample, sequenced in a study of T cells in Graves' hyperthyroidism and ophthalmopathy. The investigators amplified TCR beta CDR3 regions from RNA transcripts. With the HTBI primer set, the TCR CDR3 went through a first round of RT-PCR. MiXCR, run by TCRdb on the multiplex PCR reads, gives a single entry per CDR3 protein. The sample yields around 720,000 distinct CDR3 sequences, 30% to 40% seen once. The material sequenced was blood. The receptors derive from a woman aged 40 to 50 with Graves' hyperthyroidism.

Regarding this clonotype: This sequence may be a read error, since a much larger clone differs from it by one base. The V call is TRBV24-1, the J call TRBJ2-2, with a weak D call TRBD2 (5 bases). The germline V gene encodes CDR1 KGHDR and CDR2 SFDVKD. The CDR3 sequence is 14 residues long. CDR3 protein: CATSDLWRSGELLF. CDR3 coding DNA: TGTGCCACCAGTGATTTGTGGCGATCCGGGGAGCTGCTTTTT.

Ten or more counts support this clonotype. V gene TRBV4-3 combines with J gene TRBJ2-7; tentatively, D is TRBD2 (5 bases). CDR3 length: 15 amino acids. The V gene lost 1 base and the J gene lost 2 bases, with 12 bases spanning the gap. The V gene's germline CDR1 is LGHNA and CDR2 YSLEER. DNA of the CDR3: TGCGCCAGCAGCCAAGGAGCGGAGGCCGCCTACGAGCAGTACTTC. As protein: CASSQGAEAAYEQYF.

The chain uses TRBV12-3 or TRBV12-4 and TRBJ1-4; 7 bases are a match to TRBD1. V lost 9 bases and J lost 8; bases outside the gene matches: 12. The CDR3 loop spans 14 amino acids. DNA for the CDR3: TGTGCCAGTAGTACAGGGGCCCGGGTGGAAAAACTGTTTTTT. It is translated as CASSTGARVEKLFF.

This clonotype was detected a few times. The chain carries TRBV9 and TRBJ1-1; possibly TRBD1 for D (5 bases). The germline CDR1 and CDR2 sequences are SGDLS and YYNGEE. The ends were cut back, 0 bases at V and 0 bases at J, with 9 bases in the middle. The CDR3 consists of 15 residues. DNA for the CDR3: TGTGCCAGCAGCGTAGATAACAGGTTGAACACTGAAGCTTTCTTT. It encodes CASSVDNRLNTEAFF.

The chain joins TRBV10-3 to TRBJ2-2; tentatively, D is TRBD2 (5 bases). The length of the CDR3 is 16 residues. The germline CDR1 and CDR2 sequences are ENHRY and SYGVKD. V was cut by 2 bases and J by 2 bases, with 12 bases left in between. CDR3 coding DNA: TGTGCCATCAGTGAGGGGCGAGCGGCAAACACCGGGGAGCTGTTTTTT. Protein: CAISEGRAANTGELFF.

This sequence joins TRBV6-5 and TRBJ1-1; perhaps TRBD1 as D (6 bases). Trimming took off 7 bases at V and 4 bases at J, with 16 bases between the two ends. This CDR3 comprises 14 residues. The germline V gene encodes CDR1 MNHEY and CDR2 SVGAGI. The CDR3 region has the DNA TGTGCCAGCAACTTTCGGGACACAGGCACTGAAGCTTTCTTT. As protein: CASNFRDTGTEAFF.

The table lists this clonotype with many counts. The chain couples TRBV19 to TRBJ1-5; tentatively, D is TRBD1 (6 bases). V lost 4 bases to trimming and J lost 0 bases, with 19 bases between them. Germline CDR1 reads LNHDA; CDR2 reads SQIVND (reference sequence). The CDR3 runs 18 residues. The CDR3 nucleotides are TGTGCCAGTAGTACACCACAGCGGGACACCTTTAGCAATCAGCCCCAGCATTTT. This codes for CASSTPQRDTFSNQPQHF.

The J gene is TRBJ2-2, the V gene TRBV24-1; D might be TRBD2 (5 bases). Germline V gene data show CDR1 as KGHDR and CDR2 as SFDVKD. The CDR3 has 17 amino acids. The germline V and J ends were trimmed by 2 bases and 5 bases, with 17 bases remaining between them. Here the CDR3 DNA reads TGTGCCACCAGTGATTACCCCCGGCAGCGAGGGACCGGGGAGCTGTTTTTT. Translation gives CATSDYPRQRGTGELFF.

This clonotype was detected ten times or more. The V and J genes are TRBV6-5 and TRBJ1-4; 9 bases align to TRBD1. The V gene end was trimmed by 6 bases and the J gene end by 6 bases; junction bases not matched to a gene: 2. This CDR3 is 13 amino acids long. The germline V gene has CDR1 MNHEY and CDR2 SVGAGI. The CDR3 region has the DNA TGTGCCAGCAGGGGACAGGGTGATGAAAAACTGTTTTTT. The encoded protein is CASRGQGDEKLFF.

This clonotype was observed a few times. The junction departs from the called germline gene at one end, perhaps through a read error. This rearrangement joins TRBV10-3 to TRBJ2-2; D is possibly TRBD1 (5 bases). The CDR3 extends over 16 amino acids. Germline V lookup: CDR1 ENHRY, CDR2 SYGVKD. The CDR3 nucleotides read TGTGCCAGCAGTTACTCGATCACAGGGAACACCGGGGAGCTGTTTTTT. Its protein is CASSYSITGNTGELFF.

This clonotype has ten or more counts. The chain is built from TRBV5-1 and TRBJ1-5; D uncertain. V shed 1 base and J shed 5 bases, with 7 bases lying between them. The CDR3 sequence is 13 residues long. CDR1 and CDR2 from the germline V gene are SGHRS and YFSETQ. This CDR3 reads CASSLSGHQPQHF. The CDR3 DNA follows: TGCGCCAGCAGCTTGTCAGGACATCAGCCCCAGCATTTT.

The chain uses TRBV6-5 and TRBJ1-1, with D perhaps matching TRBD1 (5 bases). The germline CDR1 and CDR2 sequences are MNHEY and SVGAGI. The V gene lost 8 bases and the J gene lost 0 bases, with 10 bases spanning the gap. The CDR3 runs to 13 residues. CDR3 in DNA: TGTGCCAGCGAAGACAGTTTGAACACTGAAGCTTTCTTT. Translation gives CASEDSLNTEAFF.

The chain has TRBV20-1 and TRBJ1-5; D is ambiguous. Germline V gene data show CDR1 as DFQATT and CDR2 as SNEGSKA (reference sequence). The germline V and J ends were trimmed by 0 bases and 7 bases, with 7 bases remaining between them. This CDR3 region has 12 residues. The CDR3 spells CSARDWGQPQHF. The CDR3 DNA reads as TGCAGTGCTAGAGATTGGGGACAGCCCCAGCATTTT.

The rearrangement links TRBV7-8 to TRBJ1-6; D perhaps matches TRBD1 (6 bases). The V end was cut by 1 base, the J end by 7 bases, with 14 bases between. This CDR3 region has 16 residues. Germline V gene lookup returns CDR1 SGHVS and CDR2 FQNEAQ. The CDR3 coding sequence is TGTGCCAGCAGCTTAGTCGCAGGGGTCCTGAATTCACCCCTCCACTTT. Its translation: CASSLVAGVLNSPLHF.

This chain connects TRBV11-3 to TRBJ2-2; a weak D match, TRBD2 (5 bases). V gave up 8 bases and J gave up 3 bases, with 10 bases separating them. Germline assignment: CDR1 SGHNT and CDR2 YENEEA. This CDR3 comprises 13 residues. DNA of the CDR3: TGTGCCAGCCGCCGAGGGTACACCGGGGAGCTGTTTTTT. It translates to CASRRGYTGELFF.

This clonotype was observed many times. The rearrangement links TRBV7-6 to TRBJ1-6; tentative D call: TRBD1 (5 bases). Between the trimmed V and J ends, which lost 5 bases and 7 bases, there was a span of 9 bases. There are 13 residues in the CDR3. Germline V CDR1 and CDR2: SGHVS, FNYEAQ. The CDR3 nucleotides read TGTGCCAGCAGCCACGGGGGAAATTCACCCCTCCACTTT. Translating it yields CASSHGGNSPLHF.

This clonotype turned up a few times. V is TRBV6-6 and J is TRBJ1-5; D call uncertain. Germline lookup yields CDR1 MNHNY and CDR2 SVGAGI (reference sequence). V lost 5 bases and J 4 bases, leaving 12 bases between the germline ends. The CDR3 has 14 residues. The CDR3 sequence: CASSEVPGNQPQHF. As DNA, the CDR3 is TGTGCCAGCAGTGAAGTTCCTGGAAATCAGCCCCAGCATTTT.

In this sample, this clonotype turned up once. Being one base from a much bigger clone, this may be a read error. The chain uses TRBV13 and TRBJ1-5; D is uncertain. Per germline, CDR1 PRHDT and CDR2 FYEKMQ (reference sequence). CDR3 length equals 13 residues. CDR3 in DNA: TGTGCCAGCAGCTTAGCCCTGGGCCAGCCCCGGCATTTT. This translates into CASSLALGQPRHF.

As concerns this clonotype: A read error may produce the germline difference seen at one junction end. The rearrangement joins TRBV10-3 to TRBJ2-7; D gene ambiguous. Germline V lookup: CDR1 ENHRY, CDR2 SYGVKD. The CDR3 covers 13 residues. CDR3 region: CASSSIWSYEQYF. Written as DNA, the CDR3 is TGTGCCAGCAGTTCTATTTGGTCCTACGAGCAGTACTTC.

Points on this clonotype: This may be a read error, as it is one base from a much larger clone. Written as DNA, the CDR3 is TGCAGCGTTGAGGACAGGCGGAACACTGAAGCTTTCTTT. It yields the protein CSVEDRRNTEAFF. The chain carries TRBV29-1 and TRBJ1-1, with 7 bases aligning to TRBD1. After removal of 3 bases from V and 1 base from J, the junction contained 2 bases not matched to a gene. This CDR3 has 13 residues. The V gene's germline CDR1 is SQVTM and CDR2 ANQGSEA.

The V gene is TRBV3-1, the J gene TRBJ1-2; D not resolved. This CDR3 is built from 12 residues. V shed 4 bases and J shed 8 bases, with 11 bases lying between them. Germline CDR1 LGHDT, CDR2 YNNKEL (reference sequence). The CDR3 protein is CASSPDEVGYTF. The CDR3 coding sequence is TGTGCCAGCAGCCCGGACGAGGTCGGCTACACCTTC.